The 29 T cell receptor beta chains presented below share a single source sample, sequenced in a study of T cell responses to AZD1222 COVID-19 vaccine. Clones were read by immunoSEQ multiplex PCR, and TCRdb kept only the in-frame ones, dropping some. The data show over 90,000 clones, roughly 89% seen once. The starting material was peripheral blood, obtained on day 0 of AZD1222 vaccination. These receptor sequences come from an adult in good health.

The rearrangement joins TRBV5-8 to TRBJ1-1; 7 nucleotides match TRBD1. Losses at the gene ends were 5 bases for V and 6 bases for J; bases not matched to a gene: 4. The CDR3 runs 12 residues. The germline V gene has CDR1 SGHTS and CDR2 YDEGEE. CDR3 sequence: CASRAQGAEAFF. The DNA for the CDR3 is TGTGCCAGCAGGGCCCAGGGGGCTGAAGCTTTCTTT.

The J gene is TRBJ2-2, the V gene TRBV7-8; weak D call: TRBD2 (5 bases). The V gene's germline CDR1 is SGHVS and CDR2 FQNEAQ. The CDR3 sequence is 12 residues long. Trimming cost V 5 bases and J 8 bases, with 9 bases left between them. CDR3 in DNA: TGTGCCAGCAGCCTCCCGGGAGGGGAGCTGTTTTTT. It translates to CASSLPGGELFF.

The CDR3 DNA follows: TGTGCCAGCAGCTTGGTTGGGGGTGAGAGCTCCTACGAGCAGTACTTC. Translation: CASSLVGGESSYEQYF. The J gene is TRBJ2-7, the V gene TRBV5-4, with D perhaps matching TRBD1 or TRBD2 (5 bases each). V was clipped by 0 bases and J by 0 bases, with 13 bases between them. The CDR3 is made up of 16 amino acids. Germline CDR1 reads SGHNT; CDR2 reads YYREEE (reference sequence).

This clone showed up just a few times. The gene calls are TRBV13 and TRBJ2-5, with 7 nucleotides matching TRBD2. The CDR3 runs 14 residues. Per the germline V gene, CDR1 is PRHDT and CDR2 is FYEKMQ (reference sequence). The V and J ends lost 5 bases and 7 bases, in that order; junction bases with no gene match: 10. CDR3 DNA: TGTGCCAGCAGCCCCCCAGGGACGGGGGGGACCCAGTACTTC. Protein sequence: CASSPPGTGGTQYF.

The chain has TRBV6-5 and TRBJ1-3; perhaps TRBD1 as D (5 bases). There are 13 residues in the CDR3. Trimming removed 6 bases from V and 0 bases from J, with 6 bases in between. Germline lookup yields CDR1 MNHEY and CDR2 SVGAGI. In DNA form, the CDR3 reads TGTGCCAGCAGAGACAGCTCTGGAAACACCATATATTTT. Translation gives CASRDSSGNTIYF.

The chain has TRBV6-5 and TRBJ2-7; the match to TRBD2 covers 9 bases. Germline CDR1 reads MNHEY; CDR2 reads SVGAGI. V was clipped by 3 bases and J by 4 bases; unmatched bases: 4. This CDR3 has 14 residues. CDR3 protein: CASSYTLAGYEQYF. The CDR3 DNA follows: TGTGCCAGCAGTTATACGCTAGCGGGGTACGAGCAGTACTTC.

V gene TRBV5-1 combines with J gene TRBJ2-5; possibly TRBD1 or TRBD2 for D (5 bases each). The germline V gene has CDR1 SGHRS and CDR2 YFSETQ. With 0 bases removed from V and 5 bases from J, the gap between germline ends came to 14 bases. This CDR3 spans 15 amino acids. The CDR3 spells CASSLGQGVSETQYF. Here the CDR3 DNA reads TGCGCCAGCAGCTTGGGGCAGGGAGTGAGCGAGACCCAGTACTTC.

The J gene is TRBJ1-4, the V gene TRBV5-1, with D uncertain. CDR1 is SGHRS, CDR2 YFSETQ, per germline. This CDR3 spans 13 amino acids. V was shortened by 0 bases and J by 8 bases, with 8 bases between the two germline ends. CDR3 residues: CASSLGSEEKLFF. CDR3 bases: TGCGCCAGCAGCTTGGGTTCAGAGGAAAAACTGTTTTTT.

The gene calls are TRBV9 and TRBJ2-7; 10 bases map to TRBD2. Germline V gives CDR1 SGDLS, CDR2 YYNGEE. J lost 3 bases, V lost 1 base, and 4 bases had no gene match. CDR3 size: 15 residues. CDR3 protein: CASSVSGRADYEQYF. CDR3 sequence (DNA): TGTGCCAGCAGCGTAAGCGGGAGGGCTGACTACGAGCAGTACTTC.

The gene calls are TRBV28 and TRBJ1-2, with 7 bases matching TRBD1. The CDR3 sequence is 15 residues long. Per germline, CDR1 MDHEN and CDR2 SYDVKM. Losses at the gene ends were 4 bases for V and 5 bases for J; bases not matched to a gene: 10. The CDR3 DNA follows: TGTGCCAGCAGTTCCGGGACAGCTATACCTTATGGCTACACCTTC. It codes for CASSSGTAIPYGYTF.

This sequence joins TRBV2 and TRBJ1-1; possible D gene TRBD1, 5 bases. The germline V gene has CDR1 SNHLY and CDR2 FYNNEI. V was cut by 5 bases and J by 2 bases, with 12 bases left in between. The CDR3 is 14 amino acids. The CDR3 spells CASSHLQANTEAFF. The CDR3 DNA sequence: TGTGCCAGCAGTCACCTACAGGCTAACACTGAAGCTTTCTTT.

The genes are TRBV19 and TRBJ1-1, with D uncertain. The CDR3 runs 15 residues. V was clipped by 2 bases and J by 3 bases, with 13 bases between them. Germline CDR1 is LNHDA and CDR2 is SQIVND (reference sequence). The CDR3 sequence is CASSIYLGSDTEAFF. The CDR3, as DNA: TGTGCCAGTAGTATATATCTGGGGTCGGACACTGAAGCTTTCTTT.

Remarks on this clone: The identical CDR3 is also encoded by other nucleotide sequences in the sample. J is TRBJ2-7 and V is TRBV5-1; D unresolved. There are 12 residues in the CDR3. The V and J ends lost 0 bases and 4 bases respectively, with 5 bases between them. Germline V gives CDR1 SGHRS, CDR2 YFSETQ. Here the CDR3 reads CASSLVGYEQYF. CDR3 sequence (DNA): TGCGCCAGCAGCTTGGTAGGTTACGAGCAGTACTTC.

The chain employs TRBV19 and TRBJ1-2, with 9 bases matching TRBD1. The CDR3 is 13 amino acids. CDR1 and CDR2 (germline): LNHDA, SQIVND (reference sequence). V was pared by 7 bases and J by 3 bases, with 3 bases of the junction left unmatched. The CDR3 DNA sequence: TGTGCCAGTAACAGGGGGCGCGACTATGGCTACACCTTC. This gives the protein CASNRGRDYGYTF.

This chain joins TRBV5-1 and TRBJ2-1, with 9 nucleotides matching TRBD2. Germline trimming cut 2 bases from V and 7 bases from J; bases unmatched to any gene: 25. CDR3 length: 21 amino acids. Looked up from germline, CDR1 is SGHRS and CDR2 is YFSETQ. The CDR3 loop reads CASSFAGPGLNAGGARNEQFF. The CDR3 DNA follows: TGCGCCAGCAGCTTTGCCGGACCAGGGTTGAATGCGGGAGGGGCGAGGAATGAGCAGTTCTTC.

The CDR3 region is CASSPQMNTEAFF. CDR3 nucleotides: TGTGCCAGTAGTCCGCAGATGAACACTGAAGCTTTCTTT. The chain is built from TRBV19 and TRBJ1-1, with D unresolved. Trimming took off 5 bases at V and 0 bases at J, with 7 bases between the two ends. The CDR3 runs to 13 residues. The germline V gene has CDR1 LNHDA and CDR2 SQIVND (reference sequence). Supplemented by reference TRBV19 and TRBJ1-1, the full variable domain reads DGGITQSPKYLFRKEGQNVTLSCEQNLNHDAMYWYRQDPGQGLRLIYYSQIVNDFQKGDIAEGYSVSREKKESFPLTVTSAQKNPTAFYLCASSPQMNTEAFFGQGTRLTVV.

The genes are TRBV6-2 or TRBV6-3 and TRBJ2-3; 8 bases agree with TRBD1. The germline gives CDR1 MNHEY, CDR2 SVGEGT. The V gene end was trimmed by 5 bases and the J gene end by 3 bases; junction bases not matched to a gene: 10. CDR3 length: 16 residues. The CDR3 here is CASSDRQGARTDTQYF. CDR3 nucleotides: TGTGCCAGCAGTGACCGCCAGGGGGCAAGGACAGATACGCAGTATTTT.

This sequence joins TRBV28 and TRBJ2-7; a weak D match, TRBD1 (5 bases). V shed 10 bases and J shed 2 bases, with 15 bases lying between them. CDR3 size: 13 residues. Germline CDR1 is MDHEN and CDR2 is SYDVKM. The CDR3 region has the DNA TGTGCCATCAGGACACGGTCCCCCTACGAGCAGTACTTC. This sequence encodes CAIRTRSPYEQYF. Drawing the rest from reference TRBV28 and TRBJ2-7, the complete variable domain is DVKVTQSSRYLVKRTGEKVFLECVQDMDHENMFWYRQDPGLGLRLIYFSYDVKMKEKGDIPEGYSVSREKKERFSLILESASTNQTSMYLCAIRTRSPYEQYFGPGTRLTVT.

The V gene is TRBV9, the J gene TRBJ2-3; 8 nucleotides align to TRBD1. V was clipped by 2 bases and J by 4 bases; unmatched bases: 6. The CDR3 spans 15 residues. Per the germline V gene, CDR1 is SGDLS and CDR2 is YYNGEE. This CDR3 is CASSVRTGNPDTQYF. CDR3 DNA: TGTGCCAGCAGCGTGAGGACAGGGAACCCAGATACGCAGTATTTT.

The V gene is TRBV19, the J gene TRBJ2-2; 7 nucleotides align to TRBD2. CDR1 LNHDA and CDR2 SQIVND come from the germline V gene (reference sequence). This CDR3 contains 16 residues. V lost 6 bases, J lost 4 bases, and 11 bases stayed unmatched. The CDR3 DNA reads TGTGCCAGTAGGAAGGGAGGGATAACCATCACCGGGGAGCTGTTTTTT. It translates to CASRKGGITITGELFF.

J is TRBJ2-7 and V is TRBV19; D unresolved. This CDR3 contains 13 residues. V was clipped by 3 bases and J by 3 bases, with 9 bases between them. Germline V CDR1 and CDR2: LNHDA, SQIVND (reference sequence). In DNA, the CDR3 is TGTGCCAGTAGTATCCATATAGACTACGAGCAGTACTTC. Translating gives CASSIHIDYEQYF.

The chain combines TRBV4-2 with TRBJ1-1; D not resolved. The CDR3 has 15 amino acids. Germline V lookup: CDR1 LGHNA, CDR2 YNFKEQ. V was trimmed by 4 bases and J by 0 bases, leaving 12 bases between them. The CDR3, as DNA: TGTGCCAGCAGCCTCGGCGCCAACATGAACACTGAAGCTTTCTTT. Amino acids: CASSLGANMNTEAFF.

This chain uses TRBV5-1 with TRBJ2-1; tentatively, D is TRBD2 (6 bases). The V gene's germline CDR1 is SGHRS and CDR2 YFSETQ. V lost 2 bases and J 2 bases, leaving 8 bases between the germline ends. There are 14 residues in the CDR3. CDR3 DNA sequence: TGCGCCAGCAGCTTAGGCGGGGCCTACAATGAGCAGTTCTTC. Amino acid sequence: CASSLGGAYNEQFF.

CDR3 DNA: TGTGCCACCAGCAAGGGGTCGTACTACGAGCAGTACTTC. Amino acids: CATSKGSYYEQYF. The chain employs TRBV15 and TRBJ2-7; D perhaps matches TRBD1 (5 bases). Germline CDR1 and CDR2: LNHNV and YYDKDF (reference sequence). The CDR3 is 13 amino acids. Trimming shortened V by 4 bases and J by 3 bases, and 10 bases separated the two germline ends.

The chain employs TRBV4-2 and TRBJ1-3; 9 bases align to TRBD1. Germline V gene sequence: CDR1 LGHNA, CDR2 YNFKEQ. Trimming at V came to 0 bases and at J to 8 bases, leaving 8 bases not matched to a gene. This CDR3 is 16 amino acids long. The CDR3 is CASSQDPGTGRDTIYF. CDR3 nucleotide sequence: TGTGCCAGCAGCCAAGATCCCGGGACAGGGCGAGACACCATATATTTT.

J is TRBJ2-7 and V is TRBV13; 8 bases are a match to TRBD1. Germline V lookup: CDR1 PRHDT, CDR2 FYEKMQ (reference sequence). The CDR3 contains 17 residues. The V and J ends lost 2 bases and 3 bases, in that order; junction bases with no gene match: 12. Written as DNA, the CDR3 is TGTGCCAGCAGCTTACAACTGATGCGGGACAGGCTCTACGAGCAGTACTTC. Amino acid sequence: CASSLQLMRDRLYEQYF.

The chain's CDR3 is CASSSGHYNEQFF. The CDR3 DNA sequence: TGTGCCAGCAGCTCGGGACACTACAATGAGCAGTTCTTC. The V call is TRBV7-3, the J call TRBJ2-1; D may be TRBD1 (6 bases). Trimming shortened V by 4 bases and J by 3 bases, and 7 bases separated the two germline ends. Per the germline V gene, CDR1 is SGHTA and CDR2 is FQGTGA. The CDR3 is 13 residues long.

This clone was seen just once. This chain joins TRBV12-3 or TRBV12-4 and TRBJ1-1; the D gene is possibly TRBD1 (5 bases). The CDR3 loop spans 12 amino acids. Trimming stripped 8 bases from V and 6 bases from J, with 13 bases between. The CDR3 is CASWKGTAEAFF. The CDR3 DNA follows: TGTGCCAGCTGGAAGGGGACCGCTGAAGCTTTCTTT.

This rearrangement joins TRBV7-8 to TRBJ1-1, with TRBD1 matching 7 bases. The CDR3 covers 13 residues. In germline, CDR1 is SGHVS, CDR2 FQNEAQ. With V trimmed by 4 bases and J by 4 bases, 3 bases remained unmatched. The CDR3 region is CASSSRTGTEAFF. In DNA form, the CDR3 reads TGTGCCAGCAGCTCCCGGACAGGCACTGAAGCTTTCTTT.